The 24 T cell receptor beta chains presented below share a single source sample, sequenced in a study of T cell repertoires in cytomegalovirus infection. Using its own MiXCR run on the reads, TCRdb lists one record per CDR3 protein. The sample holds 200,000 to 300,000 distinct CDR3 sequences, approximately 9% seen once. Sequenced material: PBMCs. These receptors were obtained from a human donor in good health (CMV status not recorded). Some clones in this sample may be carry-over from other donors' samples.

This clonotype appeared many times. The V call is TRBV7-2, the J call TRBJ2-3; 16 bases map to TRBD2. Germline values: CDR1 SGHTA, CDR2 FQGNSA. The CDR3 covers 16 residues. Unmatched junction bases numbered 1, after V lost 3 bases and J lost 4 bases. This CDR3 is CASSFGTSGGADTQYF. CDR3 DNA sequence: TGTGCCAGCAGCTTTGGGACTAGCGGGGGGGCAGATACGCAGTATTTT.

This clonotype was picked up a small number of times. V and J are TRBV11-3 and TRBJ2-5; TRBD1 might be the D (6 bases). Germline lookup yields CDR1 SGHNT and CDR2 YENEEA. V gave up 5 bases and J gave up 5 bases, with 9 bases separating them. This CDR3 has 12 residues. CDR3 bases: TGTGCCAGCAGCCGGACAGTCGAGACCCAGTACTTC. Amino acids: CASSRTVETQYF. Filled out from reference TRBV11-3 and TRBJ2-5, the complete variable domain reads EAGVVQSPRYKIIEKKQPVAFWCNPISGHNTLYWYLQNLGQGPELLIRYENEEAVDDSQLPKDRFSAERLKGVDSTLKIQPAELGDSAVYLCASSRTVETQYFGPGTRLLVL.

The chain employs TRBV11-2 and TRBJ1-1, with 8 bases matching TRBD1. The germline gives CDR1 SGHAT, CDR2 FQNNGV. The junction had 9 bases not matched to a gene; V was cut back by 5 bases and J by 1 base. This CDR3 is 16 amino acids long. CDR3 sequence: CASSLGPGQGNTEAFF. The CDR3 DNA sequence: TGTGCCAGCAGCCTAGGACCAGGACAGGGGAACACTGAAGCTTTCTTT.

This clonotype was detected many times. This chain joins TRBV7-8 and TRBJ1-1; 10 bases map to TRBD1. This CDR3 comprises 20 residues. Germline trimming cut 2 bases from V and 0 bases from J; bases unmatched to any gene: 15. Germline V gives CDR1 SGHVS, CDR2 FQNEAQ. The chain's CDR3 is CASSLPNNTGTGDMNTEAFF. In DNA, the CDR3 is TGTGCCAGCAGCTTACCGAACAATACCGGGACAGGGGACATGAACACTGAAGCTTTCTTT.

This clonotype was seen many times. The rearrangement joins TRBV7-2 to TRBJ2-1; perhaps TRBD1 as D (6 bases). Germline loops: CDR1 SGHTA, CDR2 FQGNSA. V lost 5 bases, J lost 0 bases, and 11 bases lay in between. The CDR3 has 15 amino acids. CDR3 sequence (DNA): TGTGCCAGCAGCGAACAGGGTCCCTCCTACAATGAGCAGTTCTTC. Protein sequence: CASSEQGPSYNEQFF.

This clonotype was seen at least ten times. The CDR3 DNA follows: TGTGCCAGCAGCCCCCCGGATGCATTCTATGGCTACACCTTC. Its translation is CASSPPDAFYGYTF. The rearrangement links TRBV7-2 to TRBJ1-2, with no clear D. This CDR3 spans 14 amino acids. Germline-derived CDR1 and CDR2 are SGHTA and FQGNSA. Deletions cut 5 bases from V and 4 bases from J, with 14 bases between.

This chain links TRBV20-1 with TRBJ2-7; 7 bases are shared with TRBD1. Germline CDR1 reads DFQATT; CDR2 reads SNEGSKA (reference sequence). J lost 2 bases, V lost 6 bases, and 7 bases had no gene match. The CDR3 runs 13 residues. The CDR3 is CSAIRQGTYEQYF. For the CDR3, the DNA is TGCAGTGCAATTAGACAGGGAACCTACGAGCAGTACTTC.

This sequence joins TRBV28 and TRBJ2-7, with D possibly being TRBD1 (5 bases). Trimming pared 5 bases from V and 2 bases from J, leaving 16 bases between. The CDR3 is 15 amino acids. Germline CDR1 is MDHEN and CDR2 is SYDVKM. This CDR3 is CASSPLRQITYEQYF. CDR3 bases: TGTGCCAGCAGTCCGCTTAGACAGATAACCTACGAGCAGTACTTC.

The sample holds many counts of this clonotype. The rearrangement links TRBV7-2 to TRBJ2-1, with 7 positions matching TRBD1. V lost 7 bases to trimming and J lost 0 bases; unmatched junction nucleotides: 6. CDR3 length equals 15 residues. Germline V lookup: CDR1 SGHTA, CDR2 FQGNSA. The CDR3 reads CASTGGRSSYNEQFF. CDR3 coding DNA: TGTGCCAGCACAGGGGGAAGGAGCTCCTACAATGAGCAGTTCTTC.

The V call is TRBV6-2 or TRBV6-3, the J call TRBJ1-1, with D possibly being TRBD1 (5 bases). Germline loops: CDR1 MNHEY, CDR2 SVGEGT. V was clipped by 6 bases and J by 5 bases, with 16 bases between them. This CDR3 is 14 amino acids long. CDR3 in amino acids: CASSKPGAETEAFF. The CDR3 nucleotides read TGTGCCAGCAGCAAACCTGGGGCAGAAACTGAAGCTTTCTTT.

The chain employs TRBV7-8 and TRBJ1-4, with unresolved D. Germline loops: CDR1 SGHVS, CDR2 FQNEAQ. The V and J ends lost 1 base and 3 bases respectively, with 9 bases between them. CDR3 length: 15 amino acids. The CDR3, as DNA: TGTGCCAGCAGCTTAGTAGCCAGATCTAATGAAAAACTGTTTTTT. Translated, it gives CASSLVARSNEKLFF.

This clonotype was seen ten or more times. The V gene is TRBV7-2, the J gene TRBJ2-2, with TRBD2 as a possible D gene (6 bases). With 5 bases removed from V and 1 base from J, the gap between germline ends came to 11 bases. The CDR3 covers 15 residues. Per germline, CDR1 SGHTA and CDR2 FQGNSA. The CDR3 spells CASSHLSGNTGELFF. Written as DNA, the CDR3 is TGTGCCAGCAGCCACCTTAGCGGGAACACCGGGGAGCTGTTTTTT.

This clonotype has at least ten counts. V usage is TRBV7-2 and J usage is TRBJ2-7; D might be TRBD1 (6 bases). The ends were cut back, 4 bases at V and 7 bases at J, with 11 bases in the middle. Germline V gene sequence: CDR1 SGHTA, CDR2 FQGNSA. CDR3 length equals 12 residues. The CDR3 DNA reads as TGTGCCAGCAGCTCCTTCAGGGGAGAGCAGTACTTC. Translating gives CASSSFRGEQYF. Complete variable domain (other parts from reference TRBV7-2 and TRBJ2-7): GAGVSQSPSNKVTEKGKDVELRCDPISGHTALYWYRQSLGQGLEFLIYFQGNSAPDKSGLPSDRFSAERTGGSVSTLTIQRTQQEDSAVYLCASSSFRGEQYFGPGTRLTVT.

V is TRBV29-1 and J is TRBJ1-1, with D uncertain. The germline V gene has CDR1 SQVTM and CDR2 ANQGSEA. Trimming cost V 4 bases and J 4 bases, with 13 bases left between them. The CDR3 runs 13 residues. CDR3 amino acids: CSVVLGWGTEAFF. CDR3 in DNA: TGCAGCGTTGTCCTAGGCTGGGGCACTGAAGCTTTCTTT.

This clonotype was picked up many times. V is TRBV7-2 and J is TRBJ1-1, with TRBD1 as a possible D gene (5 bases). Germline values: CDR1 SGHTA, CDR2 FQGNSA. The CDR3 spans 18 residues. Trimming left V 1 base short and J 3 bases short, with 21 bases between. The CDR3 here is CASSLDQPGAGTYTEAFF. Written as DNA, the CDR3 is TGTGCCAGCAGCTTAGACCAACCCGGGGCAGGGACGTACACTGAAGCTTTCTTT.

About this clonotype: A much larger clone sits a single nucleotide away, making a read error possible. The rearrangement uses TRBV28 and TRBJ2-3, with 8 nucleotides matching TRBD1. This CDR3 region has 14 residues. CDR1 is MDHEN, CDR2 SYDVKM, per germline. CDR3 nucleotides: TGTGCCAGCAGAACGACAGGGGCTCAAGATACGAAGTATTTT. This codes for CASRTTGAQDTKYF.

This clonotype occurred many times. V and J are TRBV7-4 and TRBJ1-6; D gene uncertain. V lost 0 bases, J lost 0 bases, and 12 bases lay in between. Germline V gene data show CDR1 as SGHVT and CDR2 as SQSDAQ. This CDR3 contains 18 residues. CDR3 loop: CASSLAPGVSSYNSPLHF. The CDR3 region has the DNA TGTGCCAGCAGCTTAGCGCCCGGGGTTAGCTCCTATAATTCACCCCTCCACTTT. The full variable domain, in which reference TRBV7-4 and TRBJ1-6 provide the parts outside the CDR3, is GAGVSQSPRYKVAKRGRDVALRCDSISGHVTLYWYRQTLGQGSEVLTYSQSDAQRDKSGRPSGRFSAERPERSVSTLKIQRTEQGDSAVYLCASSLAPGVSSYNSPLHFGNGTRLTVT.

V usage is TRBV2 and J usage is TRBJ1-6; D is perhaps TRBD1 (5 bases). Trimming cost V 0 bases and J 10 bases, with 13 bases left between them. The CDR3 runs to 15 residues. The germline V gene encodes CDR1 SNHLY and CDR2 FYNNEI. The CDR3 DNA reads as TGTGCCAGCAGTGAAGCTGCCGGGGCCAGGTCACCCCTCCACTTT. This codes for CASSEAAGARSPLHF.

In this sample, this clonotype turned up many times. The V call is TRBV20-1, the J call TRBJ2-5; maybe TRBD1 (6 bases). The CDR3 has 14 residues. The V gene's germline CDR1 is DFQATT and CDR2 SNEGSKA (reference sequence). V dropped 5 bases and J dropped 5 bases, with 18 bases sitting between them. The CDR3 spells CSAGVGQRDETQYF. CDR3 nucleotide sequence: TGCAGTGCTGGAGTCGGACAGAGAGACGAGACCCAGTACTTC.

This clonotype was recorded at least ten times. The genes are TRBV7-6 and TRBJ2-7; 7 bases map to TRBD2. CDR3 length: 13 residues. Per germline, CDR1 SGHVS and CDR2 FNYEAQ. V dropped 5 bases and J dropped 7; count of bases not matched to a gene: 8. The chain's CDR3 is CASSGDWEGEQYF. CDR3 DNA sequence: TGTGCCAGCAGCGGGGACTGGGAGGGTGAGCAGTACTTC.

In its sample, this clonotype was seen many times. This rearrangement joins TRBV7-9 to TRBJ1-3; weak D call: TRBD1 (6 bases). V was pared by 6 bases and J by 4 bases, with 16 bases between. Per the germline V gene, CDR1 is SEHNR and CDR2 is FQNEAQ (reference sequence). There are 15 residues in the CDR3. In DNA, the CDR3 is TGTGCCAGCAGATATGGGACATCAGGGGGAAACACCATATATTTT. This translates into CASRYGTSGGNTIYF.

This clonotype has ten or more counts. The genes are TRBV10-2 and TRBJ1-6; 8 nucleotides agree with TRBD1. V was clipped by 8 bases and J by 8 bases; unmatched bases: 5. There are 13 residues in the CDR3. CDR1 WSHSY and CDR2 SAAADI come from the germline V gene. The CDR3 reads CASYRGSDSPLHF. For the CDR3, the DNA is TGCGCCAGCTACAGGGGGTCGGATTCACCCCTCCACTTT.

This clonotype was found many times. The rearrangement uses TRBV19 and TRBJ1-2; 7 nucleotides line up with TRBD1. The CDR3 is made up of 14 amino acids. The V segment lost 7 bases and the J segment 5 bases; nucleotides outside the gene matches: 10. Germline CDR1 reads LNHDA; CDR2 reads SQIVND (reference sequence). This CDR3 is CASTYRDRDYGYTF. CDR3 bases: TGTGCCAGTACTTACCGGGACAGAGATTATGGCTACACCTTC.

This clonotype was observed a handful of times. V and J are TRBV11-2 and TRBJ2-7, with 12 nucleotides matching TRBD1. Trimming removed 5 bases from V and 2 bases from J; junction bases left unmatched: 4. The CDR3 is made up of 15 amino acids. The germline gives CDR1 SGHAT, CDR2 FQNNGV. Here the CDR3 reads CASSQGQGAPYEQYF. The CDR3 region has the DNA TGTGCCAGCAGCCAGGGACAGGGGGCCCCCTACGAGCAGTACTTC. The full variable domain, in which reference TRBV11-2 and TRBJ2-7 provide the parts outside the CDR3, is EAGVAQSPRYKIIEKRQSVAFWCNPISGHATLYWYQQILGQGPKLLIQFQNNGVVDDSQLPKDRFSAERLKGVDSTLKIQPAKLEDSAVYLCASSQGQGAPYEQYFGPGTRLTVT.